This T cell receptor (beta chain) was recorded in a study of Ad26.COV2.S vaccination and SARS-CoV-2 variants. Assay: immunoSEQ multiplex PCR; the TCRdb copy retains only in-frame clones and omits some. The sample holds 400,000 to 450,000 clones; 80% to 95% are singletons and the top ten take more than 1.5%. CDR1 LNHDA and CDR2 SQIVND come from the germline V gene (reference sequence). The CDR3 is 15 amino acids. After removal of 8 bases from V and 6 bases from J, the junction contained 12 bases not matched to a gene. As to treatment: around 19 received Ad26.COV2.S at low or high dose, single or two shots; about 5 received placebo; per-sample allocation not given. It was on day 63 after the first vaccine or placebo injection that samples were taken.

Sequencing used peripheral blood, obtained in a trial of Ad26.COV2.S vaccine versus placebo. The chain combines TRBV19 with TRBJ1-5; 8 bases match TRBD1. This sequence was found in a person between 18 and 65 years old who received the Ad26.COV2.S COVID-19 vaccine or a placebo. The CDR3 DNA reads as TGTGCCAGTGCCCGGACAGGGCTTGGGGTTCAGCCCCAGCATTTT. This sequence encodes CASARTGLGVQPQHF.